This TCR beta chain was captured in a study of blood T cells in healthy people across ages. Study in general: About one barcoded beta molecule per two T cells was captured by template switching. Study-wide points: With donor CMV status unknown, expanded clonotype changes were possibly confounded. Older age went with lower TCR beta diversity per million T cells, in a roughly linear way.

Notes on this clonotype: The target antigen is unknown.

A sample-barcoded 5' primer and a J-beta primer mix were used in a second PCR of roughly 7 to 11 cycles. Each cDNA molecule, via a template-switch adaptor with 12 random nucleotides, was tagged. Each CDR3 protein is one row after TCRdb ran MiXCR on the 5' RACE reads. The sample has around 1,900,000 distinct CDR3 sequences, more than 35% seen once. The sequence was collected from a human donor in good health. Sequenced sample: blood.

The CDR3, as DNA: TGTGCCAGCAGCCAAGACGAATATGACTGGCGGGGGAGCTCCTACGAGCAGTACTTC. Translating it yields CASSQDEYDWRGSSYEQYF. V and J are TRBV3-1 and TRBJ2-7; 7 bases fit TRBD2. This CDR3 spans 19 amino acids. The germline CDR1 and CDR2 sequences are LGHDT and YNNKEL (reference sequence). The ends lost 0 bases at V and 0 bases at J; junction bases unmatched: 14.